These T cell receptor beta chains were read from a single sample in a study of Graves' ophthalmopathy and Graves' hyperthyroidism. TCRdb recomputed calls from the multiplex PCR reads with MiXCR, one row per CDR3 protein. The data show hundreds of thousands of distinct CDR3 sequences, 20% to 25% seen once. Sequenced sample: peripheral blood. These TCRs come from a woman younger than 30 with stable Graves' hyperthyroidism. Both conserved end residues are part of each CDR3. The order of the fields is V gene, D gene, clone size, J gene, CDR3 protein, CDR3 DNA. The D gene is left open where the match is weak. A row's size may be missing; if present it is once, few, many or a size class.

TRBV9,-,many,TRBJ1-2,CASSVGQNYGYTF,TGTGCCAGCAGCGTAGGGCAAAACTATGGCTACACCTTC
TRBV11-1,TRBD2,many,TRBJ2-7,CASSQPGLAGEQYF,TGTGCCAGCAGCCAACCGGGACTAGCGGGCGAGCAGTACTTC
TRBV11-1,TRBD2,few,TRBJ2-2,CASSRRLAGGVHRAGELFF,TGTGCCAGCAGCCGGAGACTAGCGGGAGGGGTCCACCGAGCCGGGGAGCTGTTTTTT
TRBV6-1,TRBD1,-,TRBJ1-2,CATRDREEGGYTF,TGTGCCACCAGGGACAGGGAGGAAGGTGGCTACACCTTC
TRBV6-2/TRBV6-3,-,many,TRBJ2-7,CASSPRVRKPSYEQYF,TGTGCCAGCAGTCCCAGGGTTCGTAAACCCTCCTACGAGCAGTACTTC
TRBV6-1,TRBD1,-,TRBJ1-2,CASSGQGMRGNGYTF,TGTGCCAGCAGCGGACAGGGGATGAGAGGAAATGGCTACACCTTC
TRBV29-1,TRBD2,many,TRBJ2-2,CSGLAGAANTGELFF,TGCAGCGGATTAGCGGGAGCTGCGAACACCGGGGAGCTGTTTTTT
TRBV4-1,-,many,TRBJ1-6,CASSQVTVNSPLHF,TGCGCCAGCAGCCAAGTTACAGTCAATTCACCCCTCCACTTT
TRBV20-1,TRBD2,many,TRBJ2-7,CSARDVTSGKVGQYF,TGCAGTGCTAGAGATGTGACTAGCGGGAAAGTCGGGCAGTACTTC
TRBV5-1,-,-,TRBJ2-7,CASGLGSVGGVYEQYF,TGCGCCAGCGGCTTGGGGTCCGTTGGTGGGGTTTACGAGCAGTACTTC